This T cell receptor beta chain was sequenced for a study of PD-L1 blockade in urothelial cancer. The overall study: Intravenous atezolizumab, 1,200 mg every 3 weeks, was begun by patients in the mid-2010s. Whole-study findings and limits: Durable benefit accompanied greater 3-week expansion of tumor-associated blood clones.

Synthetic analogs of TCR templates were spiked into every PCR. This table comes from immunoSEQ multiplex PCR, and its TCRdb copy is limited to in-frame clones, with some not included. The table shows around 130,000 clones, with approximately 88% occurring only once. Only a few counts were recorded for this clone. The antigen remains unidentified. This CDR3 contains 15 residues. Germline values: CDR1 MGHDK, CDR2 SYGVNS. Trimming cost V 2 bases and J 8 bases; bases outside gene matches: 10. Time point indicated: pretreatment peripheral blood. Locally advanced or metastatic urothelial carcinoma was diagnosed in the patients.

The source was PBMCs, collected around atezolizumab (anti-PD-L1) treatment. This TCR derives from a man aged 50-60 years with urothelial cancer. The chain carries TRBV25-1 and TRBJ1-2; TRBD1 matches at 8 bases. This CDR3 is CASSEVTGALIGYTF. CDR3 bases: TGTGCCAGCAGTGAAGTGACAGGGGCCTTAATCGGCTACACCTTC.